The 6 T cell receptor beta chains below were found in one sample sequenced in a study of OX40 agonist ivuxolimab in advanced cancers. Using immunoSEQ multiplex PCR, the repertoire was profiled, and TCRdb retains in-frame clones only, with some absent. The sample has about 50,000 clones, approximately 93% seen once. The sequencing here drew on CD4+ or CD8+ T cells sorted from blood, taken in a trial of the OX40 agonist ivuxolimab. The receptors derive from an adult with an advanced solid tumor such as melanoma, head and neck, liver or kidney cancer.

The chain couples TRBV4-3 to TRBJ2-3, with TRBD2 identical over 8 bases. The V gene's germline CDR1 is LGHNA and CDR2 YSLEER. The CDR3 covers 16 residues. J lost 5 bases, V lost 0 bases, and 7 bases had no gene match. The CDR3 DNA sequence: TGCGCCAGCAGCCAAGAACCAGCGGGAGTTGGAGATACGCAGTATTTT. This codes for CASSQEPAGVGDTQYF.

The chain couples TRBV4-3 to TRBJ2-1; 13 bases are shared with TRBD2. This CDR3 spans 17 amino acids. Unmatched junction bases numbered 2, after V lost 1 base and J lost 2 bases. CDR1 is LGHNA, CDR2 YSLEER, per germline. Here the CDR3 DNA reads TGCGCCAGCAGCCAAGGGACTAGCGGGAGACCCTACAATGAGCAGTTCTTC. Amino acid sequence: CASSQGTSGRPYNEQFF.

The V call is TRBV19, the J call TRBJ1-4, with no clear D. V lost 3 bases and J 0 bases, leaving 20 bases between the germline ends. CDR3 length: 19 residues. Germline values: CDR1 LNHDA, CDR2 SQIVND (reference sequence). The CDR3 reads CASSIDPGSDESTNEKLFF. The CDR3 nucleotides are TGTGCCAGTAGTATTGACCCCGGGTCAGACGAGTCAACTAATGAAAAACTGTTTTTT.

V gene TRBV4-3 combines with J gene TRBJ1-3; D possibly corresponds to TRBD1 (5 bases). Germline values: CDR1 LGHNA, CDR2 YSLEER. V lost 0 bases to trimming and J lost 2 bases, with 14 bases between them. The CDR3 contains 17 residues. The CDR3 sequence: CASSQDNRGSAGNTIYF. The CDR3 nucleotides read TGCGCCAGCAGCCAAGATAATCGGGGGAGCGCTGGAAACACCATATATTTT.

V and J are TRBV27 and TRBJ2-7, with 7 bases fitting TRBD1. CDR1 is MNHEY, CDR2 SMNVEV, per germline (reference sequence). The CDR3 covers 14 residues. J was trimmed by 3 bases and V by 6 bases; bases with no gene match: 8. CDR3 sequence reads: CASSDRVGIYEQYF. Here the CDR3 DNA reads TGTGCCAGCAGCGACAGGGTTGGCATCTACGAGCAGTACTTC.

The CDR3 DNA reads TGTGCCAGCAGCGTACCCCAGCAGTCCGATGAGCAGTTCTTC. Encoded protein: CASSVPQQSDEQFF. The V gene is TRBV9, the J gene TRBJ2-1; no clear D gene. Germline CDR1 SGDLS, CDR2 YYNGEE. The CDR3 spans 14 residues. V lost 1 base to trimming and J lost 8 bases, with 13 bases between them.